A single sample is the source of the 6 T cell receptor beta chains below, sequenced in a study of cytomegalovirus exposure and HLA in healthy donors. Amplification used 60 Vbeta primers and 13 Jbeta primers. Generated by immunoSEQ multiplex PCR, the TCRdb table keeps only in-frame clones and is missing some. The table lists about 200,000 clones, with about 1% in the top ten. Material: PBMCs. The receptor set was obtained from a girl between 2 and 10 years old in good health and CMV-seropositive.

V gene TRBV19 combines with J gene TRBJ1-5; tentatively, D is TRBD1 (5 bases). From germline, CDR1 is LNHDA and CDR2 SQIVND (reference sequence). The CDR3 is 14 amino acids. Trimming shortened V by 3 bases and J by 6 bases, and 12 bases separated the two germline ends. The CDR3 DNA reads as TGTGCCAGTAGTATCCCGGGGGATATTCAGCCCCAGCATTTT. Translation: CASSIPGDIQPQHF.

The chain has TRBV5-1 and TRBJ2-1, with no clear D. CDR1 is SGHRS, CDR2 YFSETQ, per germline. This CDR3 has 13 residues. Between the trimmed V and J ends, which lost 6 bases and 6 bases, there was a span of 13 bases. This chain's CDR3 is CASNNVARNEQFF. For the CDR3, the DNA is TGCGCCAGCAACAACGTCGCCCGCAATGAGCAGTTCTTC.

The chain uses TRBV5-1 and TRBJ1-1; 9 nucleotides line up with TRBD1. The J segment lost 3 bases and the V segment lost 2 bases, leaving 5 bases of the junction unmatched. The CDR3 has 15 residues. In germline, CDR1 is SGHRS, CDR2 YFSETQ. The CDR3 DNA sequence: TGCGCCAGCAGCTTTGACAGGGGGGTAGACACTGAAGCTTTCTTT. Protein product: CASSFDRGVDTEAFF. Variable domain in full (rest from reference TRBV5-1 and TRBJ1-1): KAGVTQTPRYLIKTRGQQVTLSCSPISGHRSVSWYQQTPGQGLQFLFEYFSETQRNKGNFPGRFSGRQFSNSRSEMNVSTLELGDSALYLCASSFDRGVDTEAFFGQGTRLTVV.

The chain links TRBV19 to TRBJ2-7, with a weak D call TRBD2 (6 bases). The CDR3 totals 13 residues. CDR1 is LNHDA, CDR2 SQIVND, per germline (reference sequence). Trimming removed 5 bases from V and 6 bases from J, with 14 bases in between. CDR3 protein: CASSVDYRGEQYF. The CDR3, as DNA: TGTGCCAGTAGTGTGGACTACCGGGGCGAGCAGTACTTC.

V and J are TRBV5-5 and TRBJ2-7; 8 bases are shared with TRBD2. The junction had 7 bases not matched to a gene; V was cut back by 0 bases and J by 5 bases. The CDR3 loop spans 15 amino acids. Germline CDR1 reads SGHKS; CDR2 reads YYEKEE (reference sequence). The CDR3: CASSLAGGGRDEQYF. The CDR3 bases are TGTGCCAGCAGCTTGGCGGGGGGGGGCAGGGACGAGCAGTACTTC.

The chain is built from TRBV5-1 and TRBJ1-1; D is perhaps TRBD1 (5 bases). V was trimmed by 5 bases and J by 1 base, leaving 15 bases between them. CDR1 is SGHRS and CDR2 is YFSETQ in the germline V gene. The length of the CDR3 is 15 residues. The CDR3, as DNA: TGCGCCAGCAGTGGTTTGAAGGGGTGGAACACTGAAGCTTTCTTT. It encodes CASSGLKGWNTEAFF.